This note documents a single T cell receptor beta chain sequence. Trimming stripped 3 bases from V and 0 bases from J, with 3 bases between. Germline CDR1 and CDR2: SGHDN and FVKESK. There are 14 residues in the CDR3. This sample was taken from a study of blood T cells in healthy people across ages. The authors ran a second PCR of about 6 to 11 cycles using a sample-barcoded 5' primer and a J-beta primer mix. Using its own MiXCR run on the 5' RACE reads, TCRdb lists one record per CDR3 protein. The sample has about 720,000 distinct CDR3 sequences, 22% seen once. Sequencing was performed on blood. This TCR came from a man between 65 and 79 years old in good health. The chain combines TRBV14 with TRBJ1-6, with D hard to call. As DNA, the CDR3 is TGTGCCAGCAGCCAGAGCTCCTATAATTCACCCCTCCACTTT. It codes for CASSQSSYNSPLHF. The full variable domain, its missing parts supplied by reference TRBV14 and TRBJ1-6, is EAGVTQFPSHSVIEKGQTVTLRCDPISGHDNLYWYRRVMGKEIKFLLHFVKESKQDESGMPNNRFLAERTGGTYSTLKVQPAELEDSGVYFCASSQSSYNSPLHFGNGTRLTVT.